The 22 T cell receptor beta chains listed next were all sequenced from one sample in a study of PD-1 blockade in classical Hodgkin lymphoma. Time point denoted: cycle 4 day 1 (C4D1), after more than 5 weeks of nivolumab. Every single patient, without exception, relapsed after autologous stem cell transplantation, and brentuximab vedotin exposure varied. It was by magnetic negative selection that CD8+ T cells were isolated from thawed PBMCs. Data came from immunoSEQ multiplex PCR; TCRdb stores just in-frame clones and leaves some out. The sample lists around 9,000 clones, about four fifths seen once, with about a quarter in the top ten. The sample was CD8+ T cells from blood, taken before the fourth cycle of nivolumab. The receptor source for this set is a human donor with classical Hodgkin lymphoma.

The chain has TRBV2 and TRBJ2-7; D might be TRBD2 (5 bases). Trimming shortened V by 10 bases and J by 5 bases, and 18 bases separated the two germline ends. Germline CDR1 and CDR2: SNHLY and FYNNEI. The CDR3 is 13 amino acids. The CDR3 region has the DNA TGTGCCATATTAGGTGTGCGGGCCAACGAGCAGTACTTC. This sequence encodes CAILGVRANEQYF.

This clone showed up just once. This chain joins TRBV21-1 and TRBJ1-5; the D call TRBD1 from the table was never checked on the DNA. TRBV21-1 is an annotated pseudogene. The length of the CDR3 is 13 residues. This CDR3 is CASSTGYNQPQHF. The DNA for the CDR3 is TGTGCCAGCAGCACAGGGTACAATCAGCCCCAGCATTTT.

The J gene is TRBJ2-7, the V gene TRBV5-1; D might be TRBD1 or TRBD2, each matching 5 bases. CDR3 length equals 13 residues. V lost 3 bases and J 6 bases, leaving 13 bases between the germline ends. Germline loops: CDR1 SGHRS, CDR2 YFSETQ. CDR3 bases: TGCGCCAGCAGCTGGGACCCTCCTAGCGAGCAGTACTTC. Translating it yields CASSWDPPSEQYF.

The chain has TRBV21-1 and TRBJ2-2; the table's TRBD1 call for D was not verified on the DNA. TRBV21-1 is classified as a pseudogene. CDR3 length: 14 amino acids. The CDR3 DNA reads TGTGCCAGCAGCCGGACAGGGGATCCCGGGGAGCTGTTTTTT. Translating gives CASSRTGDPGELFF.

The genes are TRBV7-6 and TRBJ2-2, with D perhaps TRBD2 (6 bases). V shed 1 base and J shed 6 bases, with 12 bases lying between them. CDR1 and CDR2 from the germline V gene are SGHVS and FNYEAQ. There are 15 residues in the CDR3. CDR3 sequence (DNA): TGTGCCAGCAGCTTAGACAGGACTATGGCCGGGGAGCTGTTTTTT. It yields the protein CASSLDRTMAGELFF.

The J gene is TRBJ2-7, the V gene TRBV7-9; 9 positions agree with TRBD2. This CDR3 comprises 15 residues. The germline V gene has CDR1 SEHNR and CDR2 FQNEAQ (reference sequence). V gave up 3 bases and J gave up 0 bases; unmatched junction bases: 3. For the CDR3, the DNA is TGTGCCAGCAGCTTCTCTAGCGGGGACTCCTACGAGCAGTACTTC. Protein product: CASSFSSGDSYEQYF.

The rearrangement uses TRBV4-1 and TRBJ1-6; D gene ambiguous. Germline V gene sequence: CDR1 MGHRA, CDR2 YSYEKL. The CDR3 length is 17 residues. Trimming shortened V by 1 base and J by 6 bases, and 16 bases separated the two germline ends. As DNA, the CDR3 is TGCGCCAGCAGCCAAGCGGGTGGTGAGGGCTTTAATTCACCCCTCCACTTT. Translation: CASSQAGGEGFNSPLHF.

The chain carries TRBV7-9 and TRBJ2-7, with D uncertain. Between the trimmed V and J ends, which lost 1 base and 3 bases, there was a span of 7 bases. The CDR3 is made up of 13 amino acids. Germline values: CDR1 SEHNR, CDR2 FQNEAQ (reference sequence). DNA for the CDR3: TGTGCCAGCAGCTTAGGTGGAGTCTACGAGCAGTACTTC. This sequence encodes CASSLGGVYEQYF.

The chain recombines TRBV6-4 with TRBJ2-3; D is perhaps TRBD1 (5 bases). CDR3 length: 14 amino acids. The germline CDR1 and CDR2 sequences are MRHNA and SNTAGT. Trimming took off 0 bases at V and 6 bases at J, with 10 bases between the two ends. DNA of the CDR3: TGTGCCAGCAGTGACTCAAGGGGATCTGATACGCAGTATTTT. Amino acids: CASSDSRGSDTQYF.

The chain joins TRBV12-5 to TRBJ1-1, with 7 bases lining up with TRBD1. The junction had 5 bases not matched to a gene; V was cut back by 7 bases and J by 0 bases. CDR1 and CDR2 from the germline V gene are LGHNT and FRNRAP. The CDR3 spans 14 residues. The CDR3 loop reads CASERDRLNTEAFF. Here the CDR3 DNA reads TGTGCTAGTGAGCGGGACAGACTGAACACTGAAGCTTTCTTT.

CDR3 DNA sequence: TGTGCCTGGACATCCTGGCCCCGGAAGGAGGGCTACACCTTC. This translates into CAWTSWPRKEGYTF. This chain links TRBV30 with TRBJ1-2; no reliable D call. The CDR3 consists of 14 residues. CDR1 is GTSNPN and CDR2 is SVGIG in the germline V gene (reference sequence). Trimming removed 4 bases from V and 8 bases from J, with 20 bases in between.

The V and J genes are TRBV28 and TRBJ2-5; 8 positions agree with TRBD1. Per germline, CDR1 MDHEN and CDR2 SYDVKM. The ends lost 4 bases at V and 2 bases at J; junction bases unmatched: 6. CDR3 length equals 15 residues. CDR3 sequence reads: CASSSFGQGQETQYF. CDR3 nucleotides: TGTGCCAGCAGTTCTTTCGGACAGGGACAAGAGACCCAGTACTTC.

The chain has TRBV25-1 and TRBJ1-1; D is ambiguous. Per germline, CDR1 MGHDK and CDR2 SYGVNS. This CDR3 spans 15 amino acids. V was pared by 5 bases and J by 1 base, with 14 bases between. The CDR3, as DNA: TGTGCCAGCAGTTCCAGGTTAGCTCAGAACACTGAAGCTTTCTTT. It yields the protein CASSSRLAQNTEAFF. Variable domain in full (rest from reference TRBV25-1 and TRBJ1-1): EADIYQTPRYLVIGTGKKITLECSQTMGHDKMYWYQQDPGMELHLIHYSYGVNSTEKGDLSSESTVSRIRTEHFPLTLESARPSHTSQYLCASSSRLAQNTEAFFGQGTRLTVV.

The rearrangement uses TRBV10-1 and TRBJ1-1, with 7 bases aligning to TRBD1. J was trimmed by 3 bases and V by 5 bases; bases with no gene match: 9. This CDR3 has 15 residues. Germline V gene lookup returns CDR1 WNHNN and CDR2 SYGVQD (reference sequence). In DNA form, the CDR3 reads TGCGCCAGCAGTCGAAACCGGGACAGCGACACTGAAGCTTTCTTT. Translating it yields CASSRNRDSDTEAFF.

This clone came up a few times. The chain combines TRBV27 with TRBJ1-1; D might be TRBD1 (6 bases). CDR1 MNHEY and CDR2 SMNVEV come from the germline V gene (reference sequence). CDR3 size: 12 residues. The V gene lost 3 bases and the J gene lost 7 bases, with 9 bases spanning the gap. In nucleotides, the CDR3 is TGTGCCAGCAGTTTTACAGGGAGTGAAGCTTTCTTT. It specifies CASSFTGSEAFF.

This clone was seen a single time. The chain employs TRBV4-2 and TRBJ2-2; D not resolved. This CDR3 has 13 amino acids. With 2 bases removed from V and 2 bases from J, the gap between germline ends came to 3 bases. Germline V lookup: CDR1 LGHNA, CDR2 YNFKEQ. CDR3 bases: TGTGCCAGCAGCCAACGCAACACCGGGGAGCTGTTTTTT. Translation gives CASSQRNTGELFF.

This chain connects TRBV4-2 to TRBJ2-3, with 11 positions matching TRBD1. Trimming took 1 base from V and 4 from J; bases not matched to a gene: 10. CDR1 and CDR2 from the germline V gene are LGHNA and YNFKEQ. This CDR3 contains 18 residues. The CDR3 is CASSQVSGTGGRPDTQYF. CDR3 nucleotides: TGTGCCAGCAGCCAAGTATCCGGGACAGGGGGAAGGCCAGATACGCAGTATTTT.

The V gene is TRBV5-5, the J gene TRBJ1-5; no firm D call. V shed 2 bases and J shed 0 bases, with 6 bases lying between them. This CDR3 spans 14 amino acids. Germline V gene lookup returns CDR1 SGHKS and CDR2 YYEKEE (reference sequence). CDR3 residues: CASSFLGSNQPQHF. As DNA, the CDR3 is TGTGCCAGCAGCTTTCTAGGTAGCAATCAGCCCCAGCATTTT.

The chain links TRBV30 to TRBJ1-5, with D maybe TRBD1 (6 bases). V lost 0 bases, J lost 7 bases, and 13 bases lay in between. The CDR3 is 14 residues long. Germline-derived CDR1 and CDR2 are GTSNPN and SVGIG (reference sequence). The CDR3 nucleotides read TGTGCCTGGAGTGTAAAGGAGGGGGGACAGCCCCAGCATTTT. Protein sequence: CAWSVKEGGQPQHF. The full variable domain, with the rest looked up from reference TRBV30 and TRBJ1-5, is SQTIHQWPATLVQPVGSPLSLECTVEGTSNPNLYWYRQAAGRGLQLLFYSVGIGQISSEVPQNLSASRPQDRQFILSSKKLLLSDSGFYLCAWSVKEGGQPQHFGDGTRLSIL.

Here the CDR3 DNA reads TGTGCCAGCAGCTTGACAGGGGCCACTGAAGCTTTCTTT. Residues: CASSLTGATEAFF. The chain employs TRBV7-3 and TRBJ1-1; 8 nucleotides line up with TRBD1. Looked up from germline, CDR1 is SGHTA and CDR2 is FQGTGA. V shed 3 bases and J 4 bases; nucleotides not matched to a gene: 1. CDR3 length equals 13 residues.

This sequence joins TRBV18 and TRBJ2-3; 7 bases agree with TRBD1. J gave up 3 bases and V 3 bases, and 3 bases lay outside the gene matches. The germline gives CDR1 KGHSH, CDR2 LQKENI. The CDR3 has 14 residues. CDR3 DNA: TGTGCCAGCTCACCGATCAGGGGGACAGATACGCAGTATTTT. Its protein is CASSPIRGTDTQYF. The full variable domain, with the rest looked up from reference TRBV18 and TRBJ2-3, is NAGVMQNPRHLVRRRGQEARLRCSPMKGHSHVYWYRQLPEEGLKFMVYLQKENIIDESGMPKERFSAEFPKEGPSILRIQQVVRGDSAAYFCASSPIRGTDTQYFGPGTRLTVL.

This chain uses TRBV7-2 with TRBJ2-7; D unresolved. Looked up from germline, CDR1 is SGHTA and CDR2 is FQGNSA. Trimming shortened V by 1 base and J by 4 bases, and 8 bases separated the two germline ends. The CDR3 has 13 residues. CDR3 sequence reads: CASSLETEYEQYF. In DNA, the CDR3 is TGTGCCAGCAGCTTAGAAACAGAATACGAGCAGTACTTC.